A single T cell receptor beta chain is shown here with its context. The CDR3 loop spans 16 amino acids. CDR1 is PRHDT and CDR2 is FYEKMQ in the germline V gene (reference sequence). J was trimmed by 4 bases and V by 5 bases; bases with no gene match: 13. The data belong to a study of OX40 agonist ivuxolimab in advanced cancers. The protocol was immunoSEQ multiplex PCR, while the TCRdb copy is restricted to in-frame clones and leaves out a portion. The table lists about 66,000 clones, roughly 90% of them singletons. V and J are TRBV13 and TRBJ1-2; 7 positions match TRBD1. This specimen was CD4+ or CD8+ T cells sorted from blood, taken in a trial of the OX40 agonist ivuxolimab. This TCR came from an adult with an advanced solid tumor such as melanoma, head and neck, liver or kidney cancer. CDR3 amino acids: CASSPSGQVLFYGYTF. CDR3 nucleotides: TGTGCCAGCAGCCCCTCTGGACAGGTCTTGTTCTATGGCTACACCTTC.